This T cell receptor (beta chain) was identified in a study of neurological immune-mediated disorders. TCRdb processed the 5' RACE reads anew with MiXCR; each CDR3 protein has one entry. The repertoire consists of some 61,000 distinct CDR3 sequences, with around 4.2% occurring once and the leading ten covering 1% to 1.5%. This clonotype was counted at least ten times. V lost 4 bases, J lost 5 bases, and 15 bases lay in between. The CDR3 sequence is 14 residues long. The V gene's germline CDR1 is SEHNR and CDR2 FQNEAQ (reference sequence). This TCR was recovered from a man younger than 40 with multiple sclerosis. The chain uses TRBV7-9 and TRBJ2-7; tentatively, D is TRBD1 or TRBD2 (5 bases each). The specimen was PBMCs. CDR3 sequence: CASSWPGTPDEQYF. The CDR3 DNA is TGTGCCAGCAGCTGGCCCGGGACCCCGGACGAGCAGTACTTC. The complete variable domain, with remaining parts taken from reference TRBV7-9 and TRBJ2-7, reads DTGVSQNPRHKITKRGQNVTFRCDPISEHNRLYWYRQTLGQGPEFLTYFQNEAQLEKSRLLSDRFSAERPKGSFSTLEIQRTEQGDSAMYLCASSWPGTPDEQYFGPGTRLTVT.